This is a list of T cell receptor beta chains from one sample in a study of shared clonotypes between healthy human individuals. Here immunoSEQ multiplex PCR was the method, and the copy in TCRdb shows in-frame clones only, minus some. The data hold around 610,000 clones, with 95% to 96% observed a single time. Sequencing was done on a sample of naive CD8+ T cells sorted from blood. These receptors were collected from a woman between 25 and 40 years old in good health. CDR3s include the opening cysteine and the closing phenylalanine or tryptophan. D genes are given only for firm matches.

v_gene	d_gene	j_gene	CDR3nt	CDR3aa
TRBV9	TRBD2	TRBJ2-7	TGTGCCAGCAGCGTGGGACTAGCCGGGTACGAGCAGTACTTC	CASSVGLAGYEQYF
TRBV2	NA	TRBJ1-2	TGTGCCAGCAGTGGAGGAGAGAACTATGGCTACACCTTC	CASSGGENYGYTF
TRBV27	TRBD1	TRBJ2-7	TGTGCCAGCAGTGAGGGGACAGGGATATACGAGCAGTACTTC	CASSEGTGIYEQYF
TRBV7-9	NA	TRBJ2-7	TGTGCCAGCAGCTTAGAAGGTACCTACGAGCAGTACTTC	CASSLEGTYEQYF
TRBV27	NA	TRBJ2-1	TGTGCCAGCAGTTCCACTAGCATCGAGCAGTTCTTC	CASSSTSIEQFF
TRBV7-7	NA	TRBJ2-5	TGTGCCAGCAGCAACCTACCGGGCCTAAAAGCAGAGACCCAGTACTTC	CASSNLPGLKAETQYF
TRBV27	NA	TRBJ1-6	TGTGCCAGCAGTCCCTCCTATAATTCACCCCTCCACTTT	CASSPSYNSPLHF
TRBV27	NA	TRBJ2-2	TGTGCCAGCAGTTTGCTAAACACCGGGGAGCTGTTTTTT	CASSLLNTGELFF
TRBV9	TRBD1	TRBJ1-2	TGTGCCAGCAGCATGGGGACAGGGAGCGGCTACACCTTC	CASSMGTGSGYTF
TRBV27	NA	TRBJ1-5	TGTGCCAGCAGCCACCGGGACAGCAATCAGCCCCAGCATTTT	CASSHRDSNQPQHF
TRBV9	TRBD2	TRBJ2-3	TGTGCCAGCGGGTTGGGACTAGCGGACACAGATACGCAGTATTTT	CASGLGLADTDTQYF
TRBV2	NA	TRBJ2-1	TGTGCCAGCAGTGAGGACTGGATTACATATGAGCAGTTCTTC	CASSEDWITYEQFF
TRBV13	TRBD2	TRBJ2-7	TGTGCCAGCAGCAACCCCGGGACTAGCGGGGTGGGAGAGCAGTACTTC	CASSNPGTSGVGEQYF
TRBV29-1	TRBD2	TRBJ2-7	TGCAGCGTGGCAGGGACTAGCGGGAGCTACGAGCAGTACTTC	CSVAGTSGSYEQYF
TRBV7-6	NA	TRBJ1-4	TGTGCCAGCAGCTTAGGACAGACTTCTAATGAAAAACTGTTTTTT	CASSLGQTSNEKLFF
TRBV5-4	TRBD1	TRBJ2-7	TGTGCCAGCAGCTTGGAGCAGGGGGCATCCTACGAGCAGTACTTC	CASSLEQGASYEQYF
TRBV28	NA	TRBJ1-2	TGTGCCAGCAGTTCCGACAGCGAGTATGGCTACACCTTC	CASSSDSEYGYTF